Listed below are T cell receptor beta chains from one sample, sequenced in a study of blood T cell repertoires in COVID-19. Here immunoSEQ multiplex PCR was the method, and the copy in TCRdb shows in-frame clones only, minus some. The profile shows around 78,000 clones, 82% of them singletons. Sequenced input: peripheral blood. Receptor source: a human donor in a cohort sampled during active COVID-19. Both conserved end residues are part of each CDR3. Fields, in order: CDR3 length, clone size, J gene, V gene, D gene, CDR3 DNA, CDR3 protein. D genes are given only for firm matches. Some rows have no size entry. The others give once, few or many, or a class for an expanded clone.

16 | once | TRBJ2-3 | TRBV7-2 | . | TGTGCCAGCAGCCCCACGGCGGGGGCCAGCACAGATACGCAGTATTTT | CASSPTAGASTDTQYF
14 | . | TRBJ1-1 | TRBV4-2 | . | TGTGCCAGCGGGGCGGGGGCTCTGAGTACTGAAGCTTTCTTT | CASGAGALSTEAFF
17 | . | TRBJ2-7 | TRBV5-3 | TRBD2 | TGTGCCAGAAGCTTGGCGCCTAGCGGGGTGAACGCCTACGAGCAGTACTTC | CARSLAPSGVNAYEQYF
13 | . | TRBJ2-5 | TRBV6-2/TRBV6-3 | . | TGTGCCAGCAGTTATCGGGTAGGAGAGACCCAGTACTTC | CASSYRVGETQYF
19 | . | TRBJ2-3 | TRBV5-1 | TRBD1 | TGCGCCAGCAGCTTGGTACTCAAAGTCCGACAGGGACAAGCAGATACGCAGTATTTT | CASSLVLKVRQGQADTQYF
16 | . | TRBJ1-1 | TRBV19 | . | TGTGCCAGTAGTATACATTTTCCAGTAATGAGGCCTGAAGCTTTCTTT | CASSIHFPVMRPEAFF
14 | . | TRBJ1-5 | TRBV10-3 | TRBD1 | TGTGCCATCAGTCCGACAGGGAGCAATCAGCCCCAGCATTTT | CAISPTGSNQPQHF
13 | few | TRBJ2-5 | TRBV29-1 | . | TGCAGCGTCTCAGGGTTTTCAGAAGAGACCCAGTACTTC | CSVSGFSEETQYF
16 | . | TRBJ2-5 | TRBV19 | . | TGTGCCAGTAGTATTGGGGACACCGCCTTCTTGGAGACCCAGTACTTC | CASSIGDTAFLETQYF
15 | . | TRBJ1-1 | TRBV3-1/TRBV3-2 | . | TGTGCCAGCAGCCTTCGGGTATTGGGGAACACTGAAGCTTTCTTT | CASSLRVLGNTEAFF
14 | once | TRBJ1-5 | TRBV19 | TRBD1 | TGTGCCAGTAGTATCGACAGGGGCAATCAGCCCCAGCATTTT | CASSIDRGNQPQHF
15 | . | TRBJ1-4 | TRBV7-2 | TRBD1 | TGTGCCAGCAGCTTAGAGTCAGGGGGCATTGAAAAACTGTTTTTT | CASSLESGGIEKLFF
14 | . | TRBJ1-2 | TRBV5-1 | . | TGCGCCAGCAGCTCCGATGGGGCGCACTATGGCTACACCTTC | CASSSDGAHYGYTF
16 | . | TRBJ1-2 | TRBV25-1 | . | TGTGCCAGCAGTGAATTTTCCGGGGGTGACGACTATGGCTACACCTTC | CASSEFSGGDDYGYTF
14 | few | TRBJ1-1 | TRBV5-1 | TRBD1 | TGCGCCAGCAGCCAGACAGGGGGCAGGAATGAAGCTTTCTTT | CASSQTGGRNEAFF
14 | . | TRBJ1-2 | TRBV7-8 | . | TGTGCCAGCAGCCGTTCCAGGGTAACATATGGCTACACCTTC | CASSRSRVTYGYTF
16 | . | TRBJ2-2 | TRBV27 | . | TGTGCCAGCAGTTTACTAGCGCGGAAAAACACCGGGGAGCTGTTTTTT | CASSLLARKNTGELFF
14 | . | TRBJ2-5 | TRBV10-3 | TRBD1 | TGTGCCATCAGGGGACAGGGGGCTTGGGAGACCCAGTACTTC | CAIRGQGAWETQYF
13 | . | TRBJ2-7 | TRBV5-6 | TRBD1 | TGTGCCAGCAGCCGGGACAGTCTCTACGAGCAGTACTTC | CASSRDSLYEQYF
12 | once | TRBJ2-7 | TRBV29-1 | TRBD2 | TGCAGCGTTGAAACGCGGGAGTACGAGCAGTACTTC | CSVETREYEQYF
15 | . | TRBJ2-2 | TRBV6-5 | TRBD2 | TGTGCCAGCAGAAATAGCGGGGGGGCCCCCGGGGAGCTGTTTTTT | CASRNSGGAPGELFF
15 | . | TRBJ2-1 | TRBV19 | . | TGTGCCAGTAGTGTCATGGGCTCCTCCTACAATGAGCAGTTCTTC | CASSVMGSSYNEQFF
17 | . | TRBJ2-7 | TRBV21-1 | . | TGTGCCAGCAGCAACCCAGGTATTCACAGGGATCGCTACGAGCAGTACTTC | CASSNPGIHRDRYEQYF
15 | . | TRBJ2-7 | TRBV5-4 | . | TGTGCCAGCAGCTTGGCCGAGAACAGGCTCTACGAGCAGTACTTC | CASSLAENRLYEQYF
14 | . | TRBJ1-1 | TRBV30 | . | TGTGCCTGGAGAGACACCGGATCTGTCTTTGAGGCTTTCTTT | CAWRDTGSVFEAFF
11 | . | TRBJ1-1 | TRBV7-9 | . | TGTGCCAGCAGTAGGGAGGCTGAAGCTTTCTTT | CASSREAEAFF